Shown below are 30 T cell receptor beta chains from a single sample sequenced in a study of high-grade serous ovarian cancer treatment subgroups. The tumor samples were collected prior to definitive surgery or chemotherapy. TCRdb's table, derived via immunoSEQ multiplex PCR, lists solely in-frame clones and lacks some. The sample shows about 36,000 clones, over 60% of them seen only once. The sequenced material came from tumor tissue. All receptors come from a human donor with high-grade serous ovarian cancer.

The V gene is TRBV6-6, the J gene TRBJ1-5, with TRBD1 as a possible D gene (5 bases). CDR1 is MNHNY, CDR2 SVGAGI, per germline (reference sequence). Trimming stripped 4 bases from V and 3 bases from J, with 10 bases between. There are 14 residues in the CDR3. The CDR3 nucleotides read TGTGCCAGCAGTTCTGGGGGAAACAATCAGCCCCAGCATTTT. It encodes CASSSGGNNQPQHF.

This sequence joins TRBV15 and TRBJ2-3; TRBD2 might be the D (6 bases). Germline lookup yields CDR1 LNHNV and CDR2 YYDKDF (reference sequence). The V gene lost 1 base and the J gene lost 4 bases, with 12 bases spanning the gap. The CDR3 runs 15 residues. The CDR3 DNA reads TGTGCCACCAGCAGAGGGGACTCAAGCGCAGATACGCAGTATTTT. Its protein is CATSRGDSSADTQYF.

This clone has only a few counts. The genes are TRBV21-1 and TRBJ1-1. TRBV21-1 is a documented pseudogene. CDR3 length equals 11 residues. CDR3 in amino acids: CASRMGTEAFF. The CDR3 DNA reads as TGTGCCAGCAGGATGGGGACTGAAGCTTTCTTT.

The chain combines TRBV28 with TRBJ2-7; 7 positions match TRBD2. The CDR3 sequence is 16 residues long. Trimming at V came to 4 bases and at J to 1 base, leaving 10 bases not matched to a gene. CDR1 is MDHEN, CDR2 SYDVKM, per germline. CDR3 nucleotide sequence: TGTGCCAGCAGTTCTCCGGGAAGCGGGAATTCCTACGAGCAGTACTTC. Its translation is CASSSPGSGNSYEQYF.

This clone was seen a single time. J is TRBJ1-5 and V is TRBV6-1, with D possibly TRBD1 on 5 matching bases. Germline V gene lookup returns CDR1 MNHNS and CDR2 SASEGT. CDR3 length: 16 amino acids. V shed 3 bases and J shed 7 bases, with 19 bases lying between them. Written as DNA, the CDR3 is TGTGCCAGCAGTGATCTATCTGCGAACAGGCGGCAGCCCCAGCATTTT. Its protein product is CASSDLSANRRQPQHF.

The chain recombines TRBV11-2 with TRBJ1-4, with 7 nucleotides matching TRBD1. Germline V lookup: CDR1 SGHAT, CDR2 FQNNGV. The V segment lost 7 bases and the J segment 8 bases; nucleotides outside the gene matches: 7. The CDR3 extends over 13 amino acids. The CDR3 sequence: CASNPGGSEKLFF. CDR3 in DNA: TGTGCCAGCAATCCAGGGGGGTCGGAAAAACTGTTTTTT.

V is TRBV6-5 and J is TRBJ2-7, with TRBD2 identical over 8 bases. V shed 2 bases, J shed 1 base, and the junction held 7 bases outside the gene matches. The germline V gene has CDR1 MNHEY and CDR2 SVGAGI. CDR3 size: 16 residues. CDR3: CASSYTRAGASYEQYF. CDR3 sequence (DNA): TGTGCCAGCAGTTACACCCGAGCGGGAGCTTCCTACGAGCAGTACTTC.

The V call is TRBV19, the J call TRBJ2-1; 10 positions agree with TRBD2. Germline CDR1 reads LNHDA; CDR2 reads SQIVND (reference sequence). Trimming cost V 5 bases and J 6 bases; bases outside gene matches: 10. The CDR3 is 16 residues long. The CDR3 nucleotides read TGTGCCAGTAGTTGGAGCGGGAGGGCCTTCGTCAATGAGCAGTTCTTC. It encodes CASSWSGRAFVNEQFF.

This clone has just one count. This sequence joins TRBV5-1 and TRBJ2-1, with D tentatively TRBD2 (6 bases). V was pared by 4 bases and J by 12 bases, with 32 bases between. CDR3 length: 18 residues. Per germline, CDR1 SGHRS and CDR2 YFSETQ. In nucleotides, the CDR3 is TGCGCCAGCAGCACGGACTATCCAAAAAACCTAATGGGTCGTACGCAGTTCTTC. Translated: CASSTDYPKNLMGRTQFF.

The rearrangement joins TRBV10-1 to TRBJ2-7, with 9 bases that match TRBD1. The CDR3 loop spans 16 amino acids. The junction had 11 bases not matched to a gene; V was cut back by 6 bases and J by 2 bases. CDR1 is WNHNN and CDR2 is SYGVQD in the germline V gene (reference sequence). This CDR3 reads CASSPEDRGAAYEQYF. CDR3 DNA: TGCGCCAGCAGCCCTGAAGACAGGGGGGCGGCCTACGAGCAGTACTTC.

The rearrangement uses TRBV13 and TRBJ2-7; maybe TRBD2 (5 bases). Trimming took off 4 bases at V and 0 bases at J, with 10 bases between the two ends. CDR3 length: 14 amino acids. The germline V gene encodes CDR1 PRHDT and CDR2 FYEKMQ (reference sequence). CDR3 DNA sequence: TGTGCCAGCAGCTCTTGGACTCGCTCCTACGAGCAGTACTTC. Protein sequence: CASSSWTRSYEQYF.

The gene calls are TRBV6-5 and TRBJ2-2; tentatively, D is TRBD1 (6 bases). The CDR3 contains 14 residues. Germline-derived CDR1 and CDR2 are MNHEY and SVGAGI. Trimming pared 4 bases from V and 5 bases from J, leaving 11 bases between. CDR3 bases: TGTGCCAGCAGTTCAGGGGTGTGGACCGGGGAGCTGTTTTTT. As protein: CASSSGVWTGELFF.

The chain joins TRBV6-5 to TRBJ2-7; 8 bases fit TRBD1. Losses at the gene ends were 1 base for V and 2 bases for J; bases not matched to a gene: 1. CDR1 and CDR2 (germline): MNHEY, SVGAGI. The CDR3 is 14 residues long. The CDR3 protein is CASSYLDRAYEQYF. CDR3 nucleotide sequence: TGTGCCAGCAGTTACTTGGACAGGGCCTACGAGCAGTACTTC.

The chain carries TRBV5-8 and TRBJ2-5; no clear D. Germline V gene sequence: CDR1 SGHTS, CDR2 YDEGEE. The germline V and J ends were trimmed by 6 bases and 5 bases, with 29 bases remaining between them. CDR3 length: 18 residues. The CDR3 sequence: CASTYLAFLDTDGETQYF. Written as DNA, the CDR3 is TGTGCCAGCACCTATTTAGCATTTTTGGATACTGACGGGGAGACCCAGTACTTC.

The chain uses TRBV29-1 and TRBJ1-2; 7 nucleotides match TRBD1. The germline V gene encodes CDR1 SQVTM and CDR2 ANQGSEA. The CDR3 is 15 amino acids. Trimming removed 1 base from V and 7 bases from J; junction bases left unmatched: 12. The DNA for the CDR3 is TGCAGCGTTGAAGGGAGGGGGCGAAGGTCGGCTGGCTACACCTTC. It encodes CSVEGRGRRSAGYTF. Full variable domain (outside the CDR3, taken from reference TRBV29-1 and TRBJ1-2): SAVISQKPSRDICQRGTSLTIQCQVDSQVTMMFWYRQQPGQSLTLIATANQGSEATYESGFVIDKFPISRPNLTFSTLTVSNMSPEDSSIYLCSVEGRGRRSAGYTFGSGTRLTVV.

In its sample, this clone was seen a few times. The chain couples TRBV7-8 to TRBJ1-1, with D possibly matching TRBD1 (5 bases). V was clipped by 1 base and J by 2 bases, with 11 bases between them. Per the germline V gene, CDR1 is SGHVS and CDR2 is FQNEAQ. CDR3 length equals 15 residues. The DNA for the CDR3 is TGTGCCAGCAGCTTAGGTCAGGGAACAAACACTGAAGCTTTCTTT. This translates into CASSLGQGTNTEAFF. Using reference TRBV7-8 and TRBJ1-1 for the parts outside the CDR3, the full variable domain is GAGVSQSPRYKVAKRGQDVALRCDPISGHVSLFWYQQALGQGPEFLTYFQNEAQLDKSGLPSDRFFAERPEGSVSTLKIQRTQQEDSAVYLCASSLGQGTNTEAFFGQGTRLTVV.

The gene calls are TRBV4-1 and TRBJ2-7; D perhaps matches TRBD1 (5 bases). The V and J ends lost 3 bases and 3 bases respectively, with 21 bases between them. Germline V gene data show CDR1 as MGHRA and CDR2 as YSYEKL. The CDR3 consists of 17 residues. The CDR3 spells CASSQTIQAASLYEQYF. The CDR3 nucleotides read TGCGCCAGCAGCCAGACCATACAGGCCGCCAGCCTCTACGAGCAGTACTTC.

The rearrangement uses TRBV28 and TRBJ2-2; 9 nucleotides match TRBD2. Germline V gene data show CDR1 as MDHEN and CDR2 as SYDVKM. The CDR3 covers 18 residues. V lost 0 bases, J lost 4 bases, and 9 bases stayed unmatched. The CDR3 DNA sequence: TGTGCCAGCAGTTTATGGATTAGCGGGAGTCGTGGCACCGGGGAGCTGTTTTTT. Translated, it gives CASSLWISGSRGTGELFF.

The chain couples TRBV11-2 to TRBJ2-3, with D possibly matching TRBD2 (6 bases). Per germline, CDR1 SGHAT and CDR2 FQNNGV. This CDR3 has 19 residues. The ends were cut back, 6 bases at V and 0 bases at J, with 25 bases in the middle. As DNA, the CDR3 is TGTGCCAGCAGAAAACCCGGGGGACCAACCAGCTCCAGCACAGATACGCAGTATTTT. Translation gives CASRKPGGPTSSSTDTQYF.

This chain connects TRBV9 to TRBJ2-7, with D uncertain. Trimming shortened V by 1 base and J by 2 bases, and 10 bases separated the two germline ends. There are 14 residues in the CDR3. The germline V gene encodes CDR1 SGDLS and CDR2 YYNGEE. As DNA, the CDR3 is TGTGCCAGCAGCGTAACCGACCAAGCCTACGAGCAGTACTTC. This codes for CASSVTDQAYEQYF. The complete variable domain, with remaining parts taken from reference TRBV9 and TRBJ2-7, reads DSGVTQTPKHLITATGQRVTLRCSPRSGDLSVYWYQQSLDQGLQFLIQYYNGEERAKGNILERFSAQQFPDLHSELNLSSLELGDSALYFCASSVTDQAYEQYFGPGTRLTVT.

The chain recombines TRBV19 with TRBJ2-3, with TRBD1 identical over 12 bases. CDR3 length: 16 residues. The J segment lost 8 bases and the V segment lost 5 bases, leaving 11 bases of the junction unmatched. Germline CDR1 LNHDA, CDR2 SQIVND (reference sequence). CDR3 loop: CASSPIRDRGLGTQYF. The CDR3 bases are TGTGCCAGTAGTCCAATCCGGGACAGGGGGCTTGGTACGCAGTATTTT.

The rearrangement uses TRBV5-6 and TRBJ1-1; D perhaps matches TRBD1 (5 bases). The CDR3 totals 13 residues. The ends were cut back, 4 bases at V and 11 bases at J, with 18 bases in the middle. CDR1 is SGHDT and CDR2 is YYEEEE in the germline V gene. This CDR3 reads CASSLGLFGGAFF. CDR3 nucleotide sequence: TGTGCCAGCAGCCTCGGGCTTTTCGGGGGGGCTTTCTTT.

V gene TRBV10-3 combines with J gene TRBJ1-1, with D perhaps TRBD1 (6 bases). In germline, CDR1 is ENHRY, CDR2 SYGVKD. Trimming took 5 bases from V and 5 from J, leaving 21 bases between them. The CDR3 is made up of 16 amino acids. The CDR3 protein is CAISPTRGGRKTEAFF. Written as DNA, the CDR3 is TGTGCCATCAGTCCCACCCGGGGGGGGCGGAAAACTGAAGCTTTCTTT.

The V gene is TRBV7-9, the J gene TRBJ2-7; D could derive from TRBD1 or TRBD2 (6 bases each). Germline CDR1 SEHNR, CDR2 FQNEAQ (reference sequence). The CDR3 covers 16 residues. V gave up 5 bases and J gave up 3 bases, with 20 bases separating them. In DNA, the CDR3 is TGTGCCAGCAGCCAAGGGGGGACAACGCACATCTACGAGCAGTACTTC. Translation: CASSQGGTTHIYEQYF.

The chain links TRBV5-1 to TRBJ2-3, with 9 bases matching TRBD2. The germline V gene encodes CDR1 SGHRS and CDR2 YFSETQ. The CDR3 is 15 residues long. V shed 4 bases and J 5 bases; nucleotides not matched to a gene: 8. CDR3 DNA sequence: TGCGCCAGCAGCACCAGCGGGAGGATAGGAGATACGCAGTATTTT. Its translation: CASSTSGRIGDTQYF.

The rearrangement links TRBV4-2 to TRBJ1-2, with TRBD1 identical over 8 bases. V dropped 7 bases and J dropped 0; count of bases not matched to a gene: 4. The CDR3 extends over 14 amino acids. Germline V gene data show CDR1 as LGHNA and CDR2 as YNFKEQ. The CDR3 region is CASTLDRANYGYTF. The CDR3 DNA is TGTGCCAGCACCCTGGACAGGGCTAACTATGGCTACACCTTC.

The chain is built from TRBV11-3 and TRBJ2-1; 14 positions match TRBD2. The CDR3 loop spans 19 amino acids. Germline V gene sequence: CDR1 SGHNT, CDR2 YENEEA. V gave up 5 bases and J gave up 1 base; unmatched junction bases: 10. The CDR3 nucleotides read TGTGCCAGCAGCGTGGGACTAGCGGGAGAAGTGGTTTCCTACAATGAGCAGTTCTTC. It is translated as CASSVGLAGEVVSYNEQFF.

The V gene is TRBV6-5, the J gene TRBJ2-5; D is uncertain. The CDR3 consists of 13 residues. V lost 6 bases to trimming and J lost 2 bases, with 10 bases between them. Germline V CDR1 and CDR2: MNHEY, SVGAGI. Written as DNA, the CDR3 is TGTGCCAGCAGCAGGACGAGACAAGAGACCCAGTACTTC. Translation gives CASSRTRQETQYF.

This sequence joins TRBV19 and TRBJ2-5; tentative D call: TRBD1 (6 bases). Trimming cost V 10 bases and J 2 bases, with 14 bases left between them. The V gene's germline CDR1 is LNHDA and CDR2 SQIVND (reference sequence). This CDR3 region has 13 residues. This CDR3 is CATAPGVQETQYF. Written as DNA, the CDR3 is TGTGCCACCGCCCCAGGGGTTCAAGAGACCCAGTACTTC.

Only a few counts were recorded for this clone. The gene calls are TRBV9 and TRBJ1-2, with D possibly matching TRBD1 (5 bases). The CDR3 has 12 residues. Trimming took 3 bases from V and 7 from J, leaving 10 bases between them. Germline CDR1 and CDR2: SGDLS and YYNGEE. The CDR3 sequence: CASSGQFGGYTF. The CDR3 DNA sequence: TGTGCCAGCAGCGGACAGTTTGGTGGCTACACCTTC.